These 29 T cell receptor beta chains originate from one sample sequenced in a study of T cells in Graves' hyperthyroidism and ophthalmopathy. It was RNA transcripts that yielded the amplified TCR beta CDR3 regions. The HTBI primer set served for first-round RT-PCR of the TCR CDR3. TCRdb fed the multiplex PCR reads into MiXCR, producing one record per CDR3 protein. The sample records a few hundred thousand distinct CDR3 sequences, around 13% being singletons. Source material: blood. These receptors were collected from a young woman with Graves' hyperthyroidism that later progressed to Graves' ophthalmopathy.

This clonotype was seen ten or more times. The chain recombines TRBV28 with TRBJ2-1; 11 nucleotides match TRBD2. The germline V gene encodes CDR1 MDHEN and CDR2 SYDVKM. V lost 4 bases and J lost 8; bases outside the gene matches: 22. The CDR3 is 20 amino acids. CDR3 amino acids: CASSSRLAGGLVMGPDEQFF. CDR3 in DNA: TGTGCCAGCAGTTCCCGGCTAGCGGGAGGCCTCGTCATGGGCCCGGATGAGCAGTTCTTC.

Ten or more counts support this clonotype. The DNA for the CDR3 is TGTGCCAGCAGTGTAAAGGCCCATGGCTACACCTTC. Its translation is CASSVKAHGYTF. The chain recombines TRBV28 with TRBJ1-2; unclear D gene. This CDR3 spans 12 amino acids. Germline CDR1 and CDR2: MDHEN and SYDVKM. Trimming stripped 5 bases from V and 6 bases from J, with 10 bases between.

Comment on this clonotype: This clone may be a read error of a much larger clone one base away. This rearrangement joins TRBV27 to TRBJ2-1; D unclear. V was shortened by 2 bases and J by 0 bases, with 11 bases between the two germline ends. The CDR3 has 16 residues. CDR1 is MNHEY, CDR2 SMNVEV, per germline (reference sequence). The CDR3 nucleotides are TGTGCCAGCAGTTTAATCCCTGAGGACTCCTACAATGAGCAGTTCTTC. Protein sequence: CASSLIPEDSYNEQFF.

Many counts were recorded for this clonotype. This chain uses TRBV6-6 with TRBJ2-1; no reliable D call. This CDR3 contains 15 residues. Germline CDR1 MNHNY, CDR2 SVGAGI (reference sequence). The V gene lost 0 bases and the J gene lost 4 bases, with 10 bases spanning the gap. The CDR3 loop reads CASSYSGQYYNEQFF. CDR3 bases: TGTGCCAGCAGTTACTCAGGGCAGTATTACAATGAGCAGTTCTTC.

This clonotype was found a few times. V usage is TRBV28 and J usage is TRBJ2-7; perhaps TRBD1 as D (6 bases). Trimming left V 5 bases short and J 6 bases short, with 14 bases between. This CDR3 has 13 amino acids. In germline, CDR1 is MDHEN, CDR2 SYDVKM. CDR3 amino acids: CASSLQGPGEQYF. For the CDR3, the DNA is TGTGCCAGCAGTCTACAGGGTCCCGGCGAGCAGTACTTC.

This clonotype was seen ten or more times. This chain joins TRBV28 and TRBJ2-3; D assignment may be TRBD1 or TRBD2 (5 bases each). The germline CDR1 and CDR2 sequences are MDHEN and SYDVKM. The V end was cut by 3 bases, the J end by 6 bases, with 7 bases between. The CDR3 spans 12 residues. DNA of the CDR3: TGTGCCAGCAGTTTTGGGGGTGATACGCAGTATTTT. Its translation: CASSFGGDTQYF.

This clonotype was seen ten or more times. The chain uses TRBV19 and TRBJ1-1, with D possibly matching TRBD1 (5 bases). Trimming left V 3 bases short and J 1 base short, with 9 bases between. Per germline, CDR1 LNHDA and CDR2 SQIVND (reference sequence). The CDR3 has 14 residues. In DNA form, the CDR3 reads TGTGCCAGTAGTATGGGTCAGGGGAACACTGAAGCTTTCTTT. As protein: CASSMGQGNTEAFF. The complete variable domain, with remaining parts taken from reference TRBV19 and TRBJ1-1, reads DGGITQSPKYLFRKEGQNVTLSCEQNLNHDAMYWYRQDPGQGLRLIYYSQIVNDFQKGDIAEGYSVSREKKESFPLTVTSAQKNPTAFYLCASSMGQGNTEAFFGQGTRLTVV.

In this sample, this clonotype turned up many times. The chain uses TRBV30 and TRBJ1-2; tentative D call: TRBD1 (5 bases). Trimming shortened V by 4 bases and J by 8 bases, and 14 bases separated the two germline ends. Germline-derived CDR1 and CDR2 are GTSNPN and SVGIG (reference sequence). The CDR3 sequence is 12 residues long. CDR3 nucleotide sequence: TGTGCCTGGACAGACAGACGCAGAGGCTACACCTTC. It codes for CAWTDRRRGYTF.

This clonotype came up many times. This sequence joins TRBV6-1 and TRBJ1-2; D not certain. Germline assignment: CDR1 MNHNS and CDR2 SASEGT. This CDR3 has 12 amino acids. Trimming removed 6 bases from V and 3 bases from J, with 8 bases in between. The CDR3 sequence is CASRGSDYGYTF. The CDR3 coding sequence is TGTGCCAGCAGGGGATCCGACTATGGCTACACCTTC.

The chain couples TRBV18 to TRBJ2-4; TRBD2 aligns across 15 bases. Germline V gives CDR1 KGHSH, CDR2 LQKENI. The CDR3 has 19 residues. With V trimmed by 3 bases and J by 0 bases, 6 bases remained unmatched. CDR3 in DNA: TGTGCCAGCTCACCCCCGGGACTAGCGGGAGGCCTAGCCAAAAACATTCAGTACTTC. Translated: CASSPPGLAGGLAKNIQYF. Complete variable domain (other parts from reference TRBV18 and TRBJ2-4): NAGVMQNPRHLVRRRGQEARLRCSPMKGHSHVYWYRQLPEEGLKFMVYLQKENIIDESGMPKERFSAEFPKEGPSILRIQQVVRGDSAAYFCASSPPGLAGGLAKNIQYFGAGTRLSVL.

The chain employs TRBV11-2 and TRBJ2-7, with 7 bases matching TRBD1. CDR1 is SGHAT and CDR2 is FQNNGV in the germline V gene. This CDR3 has 15 residues. J gave up 3 bases and V 5 bases, and 10 bases lay outside the gene matches. The CDR3 loop is CASSQVGDRDYEQYF. The CDR3 DNA reads as TGTGCCAGCAGCCAAGTCGGGGACAGAGACTACGAGCAGTACTTC. Together with reference TRBV11-2 and TRBJ2-7, the CDR3 gives the full variable domain: EAGVAQSPRYKIIEKRQSVAFWCNPISGHATLYWYQQILGQGPKLLIQFQNNGVVDDSQLPKDRFSAERLKGVDSTLKIQPAKLEDSAVYLCASSQVGDRDYEQYFGPGTRLTVT.

The table lists this clonotype with many counts. This chain joins TRBV28 and TRBJ1-2; D call uncertain. The V gene's germline CDR1 is MDHEN and CDR2 SYDVKM. The CDR3 runs 12 residues. Trimming stripped 7 bases from V and 2 bases from J, with 8 bases between. The CDR3 sequence is CASTLGNYGYTF. CDR3 bases: TGTGCCAGCACCCTAGGCAACTATGGCTACACCTTC.

This clonotype was seen repeatedly, ten times or more. The chain couples TRBV2 to TRBJ1-1; D is undetermined. This CDR3 is 13 amino acids long. V lost 9 bases, J lost 4 bases, and 15 bases lay in between. Looked up from germline, CDR1 is SNHLY and CDR2 is FYNNEI. For the CDR3, the DNA is TGTGCCAGAGGCGAAGGGTCAGGCACTGAAGCTTTCTTT. The encoded protein is CARGEGSGTEAFF.

Ten or more counts support this clonotype. This may be a read error: a much more frequent sequence differs by one nucleotide. The J gene is TRBJ2-7, the V gene TRBV7-8; the D is unclear. The ends were cut back, 5 bases at V and 6 bases at J, with 11 bases in the middle. The CDR3 is 12 amino acids. Germline V gene data show CDR1 as SGHVS and CDR2 as FQNEAQ. CDR3 nucleotide sequence: TGTGCCAGCAGCCCCGACACGGGCGAGCAGTACTTC. As protein: CASSPDTGEQYF.

This clonotype appeared many times. This chain connects TRBV18 to TRBJ1-2, with 9 bases matching TRBD1. Germline V CDR1 and CDR2: KGHSH, LQKENI. The ends lost 3 bases at V and 6 bases at J; junction bases unmatched: 8. The CDR3 has 15 residues. The CDR3 loop reads CASSPTPQGADGYTF. As DNA, the CDR3 is TGTGCCAGCTCACCTACACCACAGGGGGCTGATGGCTACACCTTC.

This clonotype was observed at least ten times. The genes are TRBV20-1 and TRBJ2-7, with D hard to call. The V and J ends lost 2 bases and 4 bases respectively, with 9 bases between them. This CDR3 spans 12 amino acids. Per the germline V gene, CDR1 is DFQATT and CDR2 is SNEGSKA (reference sequence). The CDR3 is CSARPSWYEQYF. The CDR3 region has the DNA TGCAGTGCTAGACCCTCGTGGTACGAGCAGTACTTC.

This clonotype was counted only a few times. The chain links TRBV27 to TRBJ2-7, with 7 nucleotides matching TRBD1. CDR1 and CDR2 (germline): MNHEY, SMNVEV (reference sequence). The CDR3 consists of 16 residues. The trim removed 6 bases at V and 5 bases at J, leaving 16 bases unmatched. DNA for the CDR3: TGTGCCAGCAGGCGAACTGGCCAACAGGGGAGCGACGAGCAGTACTTC. This translates into CASRRTGQQGSDEQYF.

This clonotype was seen at least ten times. The chain recombines TRBV11-2 with TRBJ2-1; 7 nucleotides line up with TRBD2. Germline V gene lookup returns CDR1 SGHAT and CDR2 FQNNGV. The CDR3 consists of 15 residues. V dropped 5 bases and J dropped 5; count of bases not matched to a gene: 9. The CDR3 here is CASSARLAANNEQFF. In nucleotides, the CDR3 is TGTGCCAGCAGCGCGAGACTAGCAGCAAACAATGAGCAGTTCTTC.

The genes are TRBV19 and TRBJ1-2; 10 nucleotides align to TRBD1. The CDR3 sequence is 14 residues long. The germline V gene encodes CDR1 LNHDA and CDR2 SQIVND (reference sequence). The junction had 5 bases not matched to a gene; V was cut back by 6 bases and J by 4 bases. The CDR3 is CASRADRGAYGYTF. DNA for the CDR3: TGTGCCAGTAGGGCGGACAGGGGGGCCTATGGCTACACCTTC.

The rearrangement links TRBV7-8 to TRBJ2-1; 8 bases agree with TRBD1. V lost 5 bases, J lost 7 bases, and 4 bases stayed unmatched. Germline assignment: CDR1 SGHVS and CDR2 FQNEAQ. The CDR3 runs 13 residues. CDR3 loop: CASSPQGENEQFF. The CDR3 coding sequence is TGTGCCAGCAGCCCACAGGGGGAGAATGAGCAGTTCTTC.

V and J are TRBV19 and TRBJ1-2; possibly TRBD1 for D (5 bases). Trimming took 5 bases from V and 14 from J, leaving 18 bases between them. CDR1 is LNHDA, CDR2 SQIVND, per germline (reference sequence). This CDR3 has 12 amino acids. The CDR3 nucleotides read TGTGCCAGTAGTGAAGGACAAATAATTCCAACCTTC. The encoded protein is CASSEGQIIPTF.

This clonotype was counted many times. The rearrangement joins TRBV7-3 to TRBJ1-1; D is perhaps TRBD1 (6 bases). V was trimmed by 5 bases and J by 7 bases, leaving 23 bases between them. This CDR3 is built from 16 residues. Germline CDR1 SGHTA, CDR2 FQGTGA. Here the CDR3 reads CASSAGGRGGTYEAFF. For the CDR3, the DNA is TGTGCCAGCAGCGCCGGGGGACGGGGAGGGACATATGAAGCTTTCTTT. Combining the CDR3 with reference TRBV7-3 and TRBJ1-1 gives the whole variable domain GAGVSQTPSNKVTEKGKYVELRCDPISGHTALYWYRQSLGQGPEFLIYFQGTGAADDSGLPNDRFFAVRPEGSVSTLKIQRTERGDSAVYLCASSAGGRGGTYEAFFGQGTRLTVV.

This clonotype was recorded many times. V usage is TRBV20-1 and J usage is TRBJ2-1, with D perhaps TRBD2 (5 bases). Trimming left V 4 bases short and J 2 bases short, with 12 bases between. Per the germline V gene, CDR1 is DFQATT and CDR2 is SNEGSKA (reference sequence). This CDR3 region has 14 residues. The CDR3 protein is CSAMRRVPYNEQFF. CDR3 in DNA: TGCAGTGCTATGCGGCGGGTTCCCTACAATGAGCAGTTCTTC.

This clonotype was detected only a few times. The V call is TRBV28, the J call TRBJ2-7; D might be TRBD2 (5 bases). V was shortened by 6 bases and J by 6 bases, with 12 bases between the two germline ends. Germline V gives CDR1 MDHEN, CDR2 SYDVKM. The CDR3 is 12 amino acids. The CDR3: CASSPTRIEQYF. In DNA, the CDR3 is TGTGCCAGCAGCCCCACTAGGATCGAGCAGTACTTC.

The chain combines TRBV5-1 with TRBJ1-2; the match to TRBD1 covers 7 bases. V was pared by 4 bases and J by 3 bases, with 9 bases of the junction left unmatched. CDR3 length equals 15 residues. The V gene's germline CDR1 is SGHRS and CDR2 YFSETQ. The CDR3 loop is CASSPMTGKDYGYTF. For the CDR3, the DNA is TGCGCCAGCAGCCCGATGACAGGGAAAGACTATGGCTACACCTTC.

This clonotype was seen many times. This sequence joins TRBV7-2 and TRBJ2-3; the D gene could be TRBD1 or TRBD2 (6 bases each). CDR3 length: 14 residues. V was pared by 6 bases and J by 4 bases, with 14 bases between. CDR1 and CDR2 from the germline V gene are SGHTA and FQGNSA. The CDR3 spells CASRGGGSSDTQYF. The CDR3 nucleotides are TGTGCCAGCAGGGGGGGCGGGTCCTCAGATACGCAGTATTTT.

This clonotype was picked up many times. The V call is TRBV27, the J call TRBJ1-5, with no clear D. Trimming took 7 bases from V and 0 from J, leaving 10 bases between them. Looked up from germline, CDR1 is MNHEY and CDR2 is SMNVEV (reference sequence). The CDR3 has 14 residues. CDR3 amino acids: CASMPTISNQPQHF. The CDR3 nucleotides read TGTGCCAGCATGCCAACCATTAGCAATCAGCCCCAGCATTTT.

The CDR3: CASSLHSGSSYEQYF. CDR3 nucleotides: TGCGCCAGCAGCCTTCATAGCGGGAGCTCCTACGAGCAGTACTTC. V is TRBV4-1 and J is TRBJ2-7; 9 positions agree with TRBD2. V lost 4 bases to trimming and J lost 0 bases; unmatched junction nucleotides: 4. The CDR3 is 15 amino acids. Germline V gene sequence: CDR1 MGHRA, CDR2 YSYEKL.

This clonotype showed up many times. This rearrangement joins TRBV7-2 to TRBJ2-2; no clear D. From germline, CDR1 is SGHTA and CDR2 FQGNSA. The CDR3 spans 13 residues. Trimming removed 4 bases at V and 0 bases at J, with 3 bases between. The CDR3 loop reads CASSSSNTGELFF. CDR3 in DNA: TGTGCCAGCAGCTCATCGAACACCGGGGAGCTGTTTTTT.